A selection of T cell receptor beta chains follows, all from one sample in a study of blood T cell repertoires in COVID-19. Clones were read by immunoSEQ multiplex PCR, and TCRdb kept only the in-frame ones, dropping some. Counted here are fewer than 200,000 clones, about 87% occurring once; the ten biggest clones make up 0.8% to 1%. What was sequenced was peripheral blood. The receptors shown here come from a young woman who had recovered from COVID-19. Both conserved end residues are part of each CDR3. The D gene is left open where the match is weak. Clone size, where shown, is once, few, many, or a class for clones that have expanded.

>.|.|TRBV9|TRBJ1-1
CASSPSHSRGIEAFF
TGTGCCAGCAGTCCTAGTCATAGTAGGGGAATTGAAGCTTTCTTT
>.|TRBD1|TRBV6-5|TRBJ1-2
CASSYSAGGGYTF
TGTGCCAGCAGTTACTCGGCAGGGGGTGGCTACACCTTC
>.|TRBD1|TRBV9|TRBJ2-5
CASSVAGTGGETQYF
TGTGCCAGCAGCGTAGCCGGGACAGGGGGAGAGACCCAGTACTTC
>.|TRBD1|TRBV5-1|TRBJ2-6
CASSLGSSSDRGFLSGANVLTF
TGCGCCAGCAGCTTGGGTAGTTCTTCGGACAGGGGGTTTCTCTCTGGGGCCAACGTCCTGACTTTC
>once|.|TRBV16|TRBJ2-5
CASSQSGISQETQYF
TGTGCCAGCAGCCAATCGGGCATATCCCAAGAGACCCAGTACTTC
>few|.|TRBV28|TRBJ1-6
CASRPRDRSPLHF
TGTGCCAGCAGGCCGCGGGACCGGTCACCCCTCCACTTT
>.|TRBD1|TRBV7-3|TRBJ2-3
CASSETGGSTDTQYF
TGTGCCAGCAGCGAAACAGGGGGTAGCACAGATACGCAGTATTTT
>.|TRBD2|TRBV4-1|TRBJ2-1
CASSQEGSGRALFDEQFF
TGCGCCAGCAGCCAAGAAGGAAGCGGGAGGGCCTTATTTGATGAGCAGTTCTTC
>.|.|TRBV14|TRBJ2-2
CASSLTGGTGELFF
TGTGCCAGCAGCCTTACCGGGGGTACCGGGGAGCTGTTTTTT
>.|.|TRBV7-9|TRBJ2-5
CASSLVPGAGETQYF
TGTGCCAGCAGCTTAGTACCGGGAGCTGGGGAGACCCAGTACTTC
>.|.|TRBV5-4|TRBJ1-2
CASSLDEGVTNYGYTF
TGTGCCAGCAGCTTGGATGAAGGGGTAACTAACTATGGCTACACCTTC
>.|TRBD2|TRBV4-3|TRBJ2-3
CASSHLAGGSTDTQYF
TGCGCCAGCAGCCATCTAGCGGGGGGGAGCACAGATACGCAGTATTTT
>.|TRBD2|TRBV2|TRBJ2-1
CASRETSGVYNEQFF
TGTGCCAGCAGAGAGACTAGCGGGGTGTACAATGAGCAGTTCTTC
>.|TRBD1|TRBV10-3|TRBJ1-6
CAISDLGQGNSPLHF
TGTGCCATCAGTGACCTGGGACAGGGGAATTCACCCCTCCACTTT
>.|TRBD1|TRBV18|TRBJ2-7
CASSVGTGPYEQYF
TGTGCCAGCTCGGTGGGGACAGGGCCCTACGAGCAGTACTTC
>.|TRBD1|TRBV29-1|TRBJ1-2
CSVEWTGPFSNYGYTF
TGCAGCGTTGAGTGGACAGGCCCTTTCTCTAACTATGGCTACACCTTC
>.|.|TRBV11-2|TRBJ2-5
CASRAGQWEETQYF
TGTGCCAGCAGGGCCGGACAGTGGGAAGAGACCCAGTACTTC
>few|TRBD2|TRBV11-3|TRBJ2-3
CASSFGGVYTDTQYF
TGTGCCAGCAGCTTTGGGGGGGTCTACACAGATACGCAGTATTTT
>.|TRBD1|TRBV9|TRBJ2-5
CASSVDQWDRGGTQYF
TGTGCCAGCAGCGTAGATCAGTGGGACAGGGGGGGGACCCAGTACTTC
>.|TRBD2|TRBV2|TRBJ2-2
CASVGLAPGELFF
TGTGCCAGCGTCGGACTAGCCCCCGGGGAGCTGTTTTTT
>.|TRBD1|TRBV5-6|TRBJ1-3
CASSLVQGSIGNTIYF
TGTGCCAGCAGCTTGGTACAGGGGAGCATTGGAAACACCATATATTTT
>.|TRBD1|TRBV9|TRBJ1-6
CASSATGGVSPLHF
TGTGCCAGCAGCGCGACAGGGGGCGTTTCACCCCTCCACTTT
>few|TRBD2|TRBV4-3|TRBJ2-2
CASSGFGTSGSRPGELFF
TGCGCCAGCAGCGGATTCGGGACTAGCGGGAGCCGGCCCGGGGAGCTGTTTTTT
>.|TRBD1|TRBV4-1|TRBJ1-2
CASSQDTGQGASYGYTF
TGCGCCAGCAGCCAAGATACAGGACAGGGGGCCTCCTATGGCTACACCTTC
>.|.|TRBV7-9|TRBJ2-5
CASSFAREETQYF
TGTGCCAGCAGCTTTGCCCGGGAAGAGACCCAGTACTTC
>.|.|TRBV13|TRBJ2-7
CASSLPDTSYEQYF
TGTGCCAGCAGCTTACCGGACACATCCTACGAGCAGTACTTC
>.|.|TRBV6-2/TRBV6-3|TRBJ1-5
CASSYSVLQQPQHF
TGTGCCAGCAGTTACTCCGTATTGCAGCAGCCCCAGCATTTT
>.|.|TRBV30|TRBJ2-3
CAWSGRGDTQYF
TGTGCCTGGAGTGGTCGAGGAGATACGCAGTATTTT
>.|.|TRBV5-6|TRBJ2-2
CASSLGAGVPGELFF
TGTGCCAGCAGCCTAGGAGCGGGTGTGCCCGGGGAGCTGTTTTTT
>.|TRBD2|TRBV9|TRBJ2-2
CASSGPSGRAGELFF
TGTGCCAGCAGCGGTCCTAGCGGGAGGGCCGGGGAGCTGTTTTTT
>.|.|TRBV24-1|TRBJ2-5
CATSDPGGRDQETQYF
TGTGCCACCAGTGACCCCGGGGGACGGGACCAAGAGACCCAGTACTTC
>.|.|TRBV3-1/TRBV3-2|TRBJ1-2
CASSQVQTYGYTF
TGTGCCAGCAGCCAAGTTCAAACTTATGGCTACACCTTC
>.|.|TRBV5-5|TRBJ2-3
CASSLVRGDTQYF
TGTGCCAGCAGCTTGGTACGGGGGGATACGCAGTATTTT
>.|.|TRBV9|TRBJ2-1
CASSVANGGNNEQFF
TGTGCCAGCAGCGTAGCGAACGGGGGTAACAATGAGCAGTTCTTC
>.|.|TRBV2|TRBJ1-5
CASSDVGRVDQPQHF
TGTGCCAGCAGTGATGTTGGCAGGGTGGATCAGCCCCAGCATTTT
>.|TRBD2|TRBV27|TRBJ2-1
CASSTPTSGRNGEQFF
TGTGCCAGCAGTACCCCGACTAGCGGGAGAAACGGTGAGCAGTTCTTC
>.|.|TRBV4-3|TRBJ1-4
CASSWGPNEKLFF
TGCGCCAGCAGCTGGGGGCCAAATGAAAAACTGTTTTTT
>once|.|TRBV3-1/TRBV3-2|TRBJ1-1
CASGLGGVTEAFF
TGTGCCAGCGGATTGGGGGGTGTCACTGAAGCTTTCTTT
>.|.|TRBV10-3|TRBJ2-3
CAISDAVGPFTDTQYF
TGTGCCATCAGTGATGCCGTGGGGCCCTTTACAGATACGCAGTATTTT